The text below deals with one TCR beta chain. This entry belongs to a study of blood T cell repertoires in COVID-19. The CDR3 has 13 residues. The J segment lost 4 bases and the V segment lost 4 bases, leaving 4 bases of the junction unmatched. CDR1 and CDR2 (germline): SGHRS, YFSETQ. Profiling relied on immunoSEQ multiplex PCR, and the TCRdb table lists in-frame clones only, not all of them. The sample lists approximately 270,000 clones, approximately 91% occurring once. Participants' own reports of clinical history determined their cohort assignment. The chain is built from TRBV5-1 and TRBJ1-1, with 7 bases lining up with TRBD1. This receptor was obtained from a human donor in a cohort exposed to, infected with or recovered from COVID-19 (not recorded which). The donor label of this sample is uncertain. Specimen: PBMCs or T cells enriched from blood (not recorded which). The CDR3 DNA is TGCGCCAGCAGCCCCCCAGGGGGCACTGAAGCTTTCTTT. It is translated as CASSPPGGTEAFF.